This is a list of T cell receptor beta chains from one sample in a study of blood T cell repertoires in COVID-19. Repertoires were generated with immunoSEQ multiplex PCR, while TCRdb's copy carries only in-frame clones and drops some. The sample contains 250,000 to 300,000 clones, roughly 88% of which appear only once. The sequenced sample consisted of PBMCs or T cells enriched from blood (not recorded which). These receptors originate from a woman in her twenties or thirties who had recovered from COVID-19. Both conserved end residues are part of each CDR3. Fields, in order: J gene, D gene, V gene, CDR3 DNA, CDR3 protein. D genes are given only for firm matches.

j_gene: TRBJ2-3; d_gene: TRBD2; v_gene: TRBV9; CDR3nt: TGTGCCAGCAGCGTAGCGGTTGCGGGGGGACAAGGTACGCAGTATTTT; CDR3aa: CASSVAVAGGQGTQYF
j_gene: TRBJ2-1; d_gene: TRBD2; v_gene: TRBV10-2; CDR3nt: TGCGCCACCACGGAGGGCGGGAGGTCCAATGAGCAGTTCTTC; CDR3aa: CATTEGGRSNEQFF
j_gene: TRBJ1-2; d_gene: TRBD1; v_gene: TRBV5-6; CDR3nt: TGTGCCAGCAGCTTGGTCGAAGGGGGCAACGGCTACACCTTC; CDR3aa: CASSLVEGGNGYTF
j_gene: TRBJ2-1; d_gene: TRBD2; v_gene: TRBV6-5; CDR3nt: TGTGCCAGCAGTTACTCAGCGGGAGACAATGAGCAGTTCTTC; CDR3aa: CASSYSAGDNEQFF
j_gene: TRBJ1-3; d_gene: NA; v_gene: TRBV28; CDR3nt: TGTGCCAGCAGTTTATCTGCTATAGTTAACACCATATATTTT; CDR3aa: CASSLSAIVNTIYF
j_gene: TRBJ2-3; d_gene: NA; v_gene: TRBV5-5; CDR3nt: TGTGCCAGCAGCCCCACCGTCGGGGGAGGGGGTACGCAGTATTTT; CDR3aa: CASSPTVGGGGTQYF
j_gene: TRBJ2-7; d_gene: NA; v_gene: TRBV28; CDR3nt: TGTGCCAGCAGTTTGAAAGGCGGGCAGTACTTC; CDR3aa: CASSLKGGQYF
j_gene: TRBJ2-1; d_gene: TRBD2; v_gene: TRBV4-3; CDR3nt: TGCGCCAGCAGCCAAGATAACCGGGGGGGCTGGAATGAGCAGTTCTTC; CDR3aa: CASSQDNRGGWNEQFF
j_gene: TRBJ2-5; d_gene: TRBD2; v_gene: TRBV5-4; CDR3nt: TGTGCCAGCAGCGGGAGGACTAGCGGGGAAGAGACCCAGTACTTC; CDR3aa: CASSGRTSGEETQYF
j_gene: TRBJ2-7; d_gene: NA; v_gene: TRBV18; CDR3nt: TGTGCCAGCTCACAACTAGGCGCCCCGTACGAGCAGTACTTC; CDR3aa: CASSQLGAPYEQYF
j_gene: TRBJ1-3; d_gene: NA; v_gene: TRBV5-6; CDR3nt: TGTGCCAGCAGCGAGACAGTAGCTGGAAACACCATATATTTT; CDR3aa: CASSETVAGNTIYF
j_gene: TRBJ2-7; d_gene: TRBD1; v_gene: TRBV19; CDR3nt: TGTGCCAGTAGTAGAGGAGGGACAGGGGGTTCGGTCGTTTCCTACGAGCAGTACTTC; CDR3aa: CASSRGGTGGSVVSYEQYF
j_gene: TRBJ1-3; d_gene: NA; v_gene: TRBV19; CDR3nt: TGTGCCAGTAGTATCCTATCGACTGCGAGCTCTGGAAACACCATATATTTT; CDR3aa: CASSILSTASSGNTIYF
j_gene: TRBJ2-7; d_gene: TRBD1; v_gene: TRBV10-3; CDR3nt: TGTGCCATCAGTGAACACACCGGGACAGGGAGCTCCTACGAGCAGTACTTC; CDR3aa: CAISEHTGTGSSYEQYF
j_gene: TRBJ1-1; d_gene: NA; v_gene: TRBV19; CDR3nt: TGTGCCAGTACCCCCCGCGTGGTCGCTGAAGCTTTCTTT; CDR3aa: CASTPRVVAEAFF
j_gene: TRBJ2-1; d_gene: TRBD2; v_gene: TRBV27; CDR3nt: TGTGCCAGCAGTTTCATCCGGACTAGCGGGAGAACAGGGAGGGGTGAGCAGTTCTTC; CDR3aa: CASSFIRTSGRTGRGEQFF
j_gene: TRBJ2-3; d_gene: TRBD1; v_gene: TRBV10-3; CDR3nt: TGTGCCATCAGTCCGGGACAGGGGAAAGATACGCAGTATTTT; CDR3aa: CAISPGQGKDTQYF
j_gene: TRBJ2-7; d_gene: NA; v_gene: TRBV3-1/TRBV3-2; CDR3nt: TGTGCCAGCAGCCAAGATCTCGTCCAGGGAACTTACGAGCAGTACTTC; CDR3aa: CASSQDLVQGTYEQYF
j_gene: TRBJ2-7; d_gene: TRBD1; v_gene: TRBV24-1; CDR3nt: TGTGCCACCCCGACAGGGAGAGCCTACGAGCAGTACTTC; CDR3aa: CATPTGRAYEQYF
j_gene: TRBJ2-5; d_gene: TRBD1; v_gene: TRBV11-3; CDR3nt: TGTGCCAGCAGCTTGTCCTTCTCTGGGGGACAGGGGATCTTAGAGACCCAGTACTTC; CDR3aa: CASSLSFSGGQGILETQYF